Sequencing of this T cell receptor beta chain was carried out in a study of T cell clonotyping in hematopoietic cell transplantation (dated by TCRdb to the early 2020s). With regard to the full study: A total of about 140 blood samples were gathered in the study from fewer than 40 consecutive transplant recipients along with their related donors. Recruitment of patients ran from 2015 to early 2017, and follow-up continued until late 2020 or until death.

In the germline V gene, CDR1 corresponds to KGHSH and CDR2 to LQKENI. From cysteine to phenylalanine, the CDR3 is 14 amino acids long. Just CDR3 DNA is preserved here, 42 bases in frame from base 1. V is reduced by 3 bases and J by 4 bases, leaving a spacing of 12 bases between them. Regarding this clone: The antigen this receptor binds is unknown. Base qualities were left out, and no much larger clone turns up one base away.

Points the paper makes about the study in general: Just a small fraction of recipient repertoires overlapped with donor repertoires, and more than 95% appeared de novo at the given depth. Broader posttransplant TCR repertoire diversity was predicted by donor and pretransplant recipient Inverse Simpson Index values. A decrease in recipient TCR diversity was observed after transplant, and a progressive increase in pathologically expanded clonotypes was seen from day 30 to day 180. The sample size was limited, and CD4 and CD8 repertoire contributions could not be separated because cells were not sorted.

Related transplant donors provided blood samples for TCR beta sequencing. Nuclei Lysis Solution was used to extract genomic DNA from fresh or cryopreserved unfractionated peripheral blood mononuclear cells. With the immunoSEQ assay, which is a bias-controlled multiplex PCR relying on V- and J-specific primers, TCR beta CDR3 regions were amplified from genomic DNA. A second PCR step added a proprietary barcode and Illumina adapter sequences to the CDR3 amplicons. An Illumina MiSeq instrument was used for sequencing of the CDR3 libraries. The authors' pipeline ran thus. Export and quality control were performed with immunoSEQ Analyzer 3.0, and downstream analyses were performed with R Bioconductor and Immunarch. Only productive rearrangements in the normalized downsampled data set went into calculating the repertoire metrics. Pathologically expanded clonotypes were defined as those larger than 5 templates in the normalized cohort. The Inverse Simpson Index served as the measure of repertoire diversity. The non-normalized data set was used for CMV-specificity analyses so that all clonotypes could be captured. Here the immuneACCESS table is served through TCRdb, limited to in-frame sequences with V and J called. Missing clones are a known gap in these copies; in checked studies unresolved V genes cover under half, and the rest lacks a known reason. Clonal size and the V and J genes are those of that table, whereas D and trimming came from the DNA. The table for this sample lists under 45,000 clones; over 80% of them were counted only once. Of the sample, roughly 1.8% is held by the ten largest clones.

This chain joins TRBV18 to TRBJ1-1, with TRBD1 perhaps the D gene, on 6 matching bases. The source material was peripheral blood mononuclear cells. The clonotype originates from a woman aged 40 to 50 in good health. Some clones in this sample may be carry-over from other donors' samples. The CDR3 in this case is CASSPRQDGTEAFF. The DNA sequence follows: TGTGCCAGCTCACCGCGACAGGACGGCACTGAAGCTTTCTTT.